This is a list of T cell receptor beta chains from one sample in a study of T-cell memory formation after mild COVID-19. Each CDR3 protein gets one entry after TCRdb re-called the 5' RACE reads with MiXCR. This table holds 400,000 or so distinct CDR3 sequences, 20% found once. Sequencing input: PBMCs or a T cell subset sorted from them (not recorded which). The receptors were sampled from an adult woman who had mild COVID-19 (a few samples of this study predate the infection). Cell type and time point are not known. Both conserved end residues are trimmed from each CDR3.

>TRBV7-6|TRBJ1-1
ASSSEQGIWGTEAF
>TRBV5-1|TRBJ2-5
ASSPIPTSGGPKTQY
>TRBV4-2|TRBJ1-1
ASRNRDREPMNTEAF
>TRBV2|TRBJ1-3
ASSESRSGNTIY
>TRBV20-1|TRBJ2-1
KVARSYNEQF
>TRBV12-3/TRBV12-4|TRBJ2-5
ASSLPDRPDTQETQY
>TRBV7-9|TRBJ2-2
ASSPTSGRRGTGELF
>TRBV5-1|TRBJ2-1
ASHQGYEQF
>TRBV6-5|TRBJ2-1
ASRSGGGSNEQF
>TRBV19|TRBJ1-1
ASSKRTEAF
>TRBV5-6|TRBJ2-1
ASSFSPQTEQF
>TRBV27|TRBJ2-7
ASSSSGRGRTEQY
>TRBV11-2|TRBJ1-1
ASGSAGLNTEAF
>TRBV20-1|TRBJ1-5
SARAQGNQPQH
>TRBV19|TRBJ1-1
ASRTGTGTTEAF
>TRBV7-3|TRBJ2-2
ASSLSPRNTGELF
>TRBV29-1|TRBJ2-1
SVTDQGKSYNEQF
>TRBV9|TRBJ2-3
ASSLPGEPSDTQY
>TRBV24-1|TRBJ2-1
ATSDPDRDNEQF
>TRBV7-6|TRBJ2-1
ASSLVLGAWNEQF
>TRBV24-1|TRBJ2-3
ATSDPSDTQY
>TRBV6-5|TRBJ1-5
ASRPTGAYQPQH
>TRBV7-6|TRBJ2-7
ASSFSGATYEQY
>TRBV24-1|TRBJ2-1
ATSDLRKYNEQF
>TRBV15|TRBJ2-7
ATSRAGTFGEQY
>TRBV6-5|TRBJ2-2
ASGQALGTGELF
>TRBV4-3|TRBJ1-2
ASSQDRGGYGYT
>TRBV12-3/TRBV12-4|TRBJ2-1
ASSRDIGTYNEQF
>TRBV5-1|TRBJ1-2
ASSEGQGYGYT
>TRBV7-9|TRBJ2-3
ASSLELLAVDTQY
>TRBV24-1|TRBJ2-2
ATAHAGDITGELF
>TRBV7-9|TRBJ2-5
ASSFKAGDEETQY
>TRBV4-1|TRBJ2-1
ASSQGAGTYNEQF
>TRBV4-1|TRBJ1-2
ASSQETGPQGGYT
>TRBV12-3/TRBV12-4|TRBJ1-5
ASSLQESQPQH
>TRBV30|TRBJ2-2
AWNKGARYTGELF
>TRBV3-1|TRBJ1-1
ASSHFRKVTEAF
>TRBV19|TRBJ2-5
ASGDYVETQY
>TRBV6-6|TRBJ1-6
ASSYSAGPSPLH
>TRBV5-6|TRBJ2-7
ASSLTLSYEQY
>TRBV5-1|TRBJ1-2
ASSLAEQANYGYT
>TRBV4-2|TRBJ2-2
ASSRSGNTGELF
>TRBV7-2|TRBJ2-1
ASRSTSPSNEQF